Below are 17 T cell receptor beta chains sequenced from a single sample in a study of long-term antiretroviral therapy in people with HIV. The immunoSEQ assay was v3.0, run at survey level. TCRdb keeps only in-frame clones here, not all; method: immunoSEQ multiplex PCR. The data contain 42,000 or so clones, about 89% of them singletons. Sequencing was performed on unsorted PBMCs, taken 0.1 years before starting antiretroviral therapy. These receptors all stem from a woman aged 45-60 years with HIV.

This chain joins TRBV9 and TRBJ1-6; D is ambiguous. This CDR3 contains 16 residues. The V end lost 3 bases, the J end lost 10 bases, and 20 bases lay between the germline ends. CDR1 is SGDLS, CDR2 YYNGEE, per germline. The CDR3 DNA reads TGTGCCAGCAGCGCGGGAAGCAGTTTAATGTGGTCACCCCTCCACTTT. As protein: CASSAGSSLMWSPLHF.

This clone turned up a few times. The chain employs TRBV2 and TRBJ1-2; D possibly corresponds to TRBD1 (6 bases). Germline V gene data show CDR1 as SNHLY and CDR2 as FYNNEI. V lost 4 bases and J 4 bases, leaving 16 bases between the germline ends. The CDR3 covers 15 residues. CDR3 sequence reads: CASSARTGRSYGYTF. The DNA of the CDR3 is TGTGCCAGCAGTGCCCGAACAGGGAGAAGCTATGGCTACACCTTC. Variable domain in full (rest from reference TRBV2 and TRBJ1-2): EPEVTQTPSHQVTQMGQEVILRCVPISNHLYFYWYRQILGQKVEFLVSFYNNEISEKSEIFDDQFSVERPDGSNFTLKIRSTKLEDSAMYFCASSARTGRSYGYTFGSGTRLTVV.

The gene calls are TRBV12-5 and TRBJ2-5, with 11 bases that match TRBD1. Losses at the gene ends were 3 bases for V and 5 bases for J; bases not matched to a gene: 8. The CDR3 has 16 amino acids. Germline CDR1 LGHNT, CDR2 FRNRAP. CDR3 region: CASGFPDRGLMETQYF. The DNA of the CDR3 is TGTGCTAGTGGTTTTCCGGACAGGGGGCTGATGGAGACCCAGTACTTC.

The rearrangement joins TRBV2 to TRBJ2-2; TRBD2 agrees at 14 bases. The CDR3 totals 19 residues. Germline V gene lookup returns CDR1 SNHLY and CDR2 FYNNEI. With V trimmed by 2 bases and J by 4 bases, 9 bases remained unmatched. The CDR3 region has the DNA TGTGCCAGCAGTGAACCCCCGACTAGCGGGGGGGTAGGCACCGGGGAGCTGTTTTTT. Amino acid sequence: CASSEPPTSGGVGTGELFF. The full variable domain, completed using reference TRBV2 and TRBJ2-2, is EPEVTQTPSHQVTQMGQEVILRCVPISNHLYFYWYRQILGQKVEFLVSFYNNEISEKSEIFDDQFSVERPDGSNFTLKIRSTKLEDSAMYFCASSEPPTSGGVGTGELFFGEGSRLTVL.

This chain connects TRBV18 to TRBJ1-1; D not resolved. V was cut by 2 bases and J by 1 base, with 8 bases left in between. This CDR3 has 14 amino acids. The germline gives CDR1 KGHSH, CDR2 LQKENI. CDR3 region: CASSPILTNTEAFF. The CDR3 coding sequence is TGTGCCAGCTCACCAATACTGACGAACACTGAAGCTTTCTTT. Based on the CDR3 plus reference TRBV18 and TRBJ1-1, the full variable domain is NAGVMQNPRHLVRRRGQEARLRCSPMKGHSHVYWYRQLPEEGLKFMVYLQKENIIDESGMPKERFSAEFPKEGPSILRIQQVVRGDSAAYFCASSPILTNTEAFFGQGTRLTVV.

CDR3 sequence reads: CASRRDTWGEPLHF. Written as DNA, the CDR3 is TGTGCCAGCAGGCGGGACACCTGGGGAGAACCCCTCCACTTT. The chain recombines TRBV6-5 with TRBJ1-6, with D tentatively TRBD1 (6 bases). The CDR3 sequence is 14 residues long. Trimming took off 6 bases at V and 12 bases at J, with 18 bases between the two ends. In germline, CDR1 is MNHEY, CDR2 SVGAGI.

The rearrangement joins TRBV7-9 to TRBJ1-1; D call uncertain. Germline-derived CDR1 and CDR2 are SEHNR and FQNEAQ (reference sequence). The CDR3 length is 13 residues. Trimming removed 2 bases from V and 4 bases from J, with 8 bases in between. CDR3 residues: CASSLQASTEAFF. Written as DNA, the CDR3 is TGTGCCAGCAGCTTACAGGCATCCACTGAAGCTTTCTTT.

This sequence joins TRBV29-1 and TRBJ1-3; D call uncertain. V lost 7 bases and J lost 1, with 8 bases in between. The CDR3 spans 12 residues. CDR1 and CDR2 (germline): SQVTM, ANQGSEA. CDR3 residues: CSAGRSGNTIYF. The CDR3, as DNA: TGCAGCGCGGGGAGGTCTGGAAACACCATATATTTT.

This sequence joins TRBV9 and TRBJ1-2, with 7 bases that match TRBD1. The germline V gene encodes CDR1 SGDLS and CDR2 YYNGEE. The CDR3 contains 15 residues. V shed 0 bases, J shed 7 bases, and the junction held 9 bases outside the gene matches. The CDR3 DNA follows: TGTGCCAGCAGCGTAGAAACCAGGGGGATCTCTGGCTACACCTTC. Translated: CASSVETRGISGYTF.

The chain couples TRBV30 to TRBJ2-3; 16 nucleotides align to TRBD2. Losses at the gene ends were 8 bases for V and 2 bases for J; bases not matched to a gene: 7. Germline assignment: CDR1 GTSNPN and CDR2 SVGIG (reference sequence). This CDR3 region has 16 residues. The CDR3 nucleotides are TGTGCCCAAGGGGGACTAGCGGGGGGGCACACAGATACGCAGTATTTT. It is translated as CAQGGLAGGHTDTQYF.

The chain couples TRBV10-2 to TRBJ1-2; D may be TRBD1 (5 bases). Germline V gene data show CDR1 as WSHSY and CDR2 as SAAADI. The CDR3 has 14 residues. V was shortened by 3 bases and J by 8 bases, with 16 bases between the two germline ends. The CDR3 sequence: CASSDREPREGYTF. The CDR3 DNA follows: TGCGCCAGCAGTGACAGGGAGCCTCGCGAGGGCTACACCTTC.

CDR3 bases: TGTGCCAGCAGCCTCTCAGGGGACACAGATACGCAGTATTTT. As protein: CASSLSGDTDTQYF. The V call is TRBV4-2, the J call TRBJ2-3; perhaps TRBD1 as D (6 bases). Germline CDR1 LGHNA, CDR2 YNFKEQ. This CDR3 has 14 residues. V lost 4 bases to trimming and J lost 2 bases, with 10 bases between them.

CDR3 nucleotide sequence: TGTGCCAGCAGATCCACGAGGGCCACCGGGGAGCTGTTTTTT. This codes for CASRSTRATGELFF. The genes are TRBV27 and TRBJ2-2, with TRBD2 as a possible D gene (5 bases). V lost 6 bases and J lost 4, with 12 bases in between. Germline CDR1 reads MNHEY; CDR2 reads SMNVEV (reference sequence). CDR3 length equals 14 residues.

The chain has TRBV5-4 and TRBJ1-2, with TRBD1 matching over 9 bases. The CDR3 totals 15 residues. V shed 7 bases, J shed 4 bases, and the junction held 11 bases outside the gene matches. CDR1 and CDR2 (germline): SGHNT, YYREEE (reference sequence). This CDR3 is CASQPTGGEGYGYTF. The CDR3 nucleotides are TGTGCCAGCCAACCTACAGGGGGCGAAGGCTATGGCTACACCTTC. The variable domain in full, completed from reference TRBV5-4 and TRBJ1-2, reads ETGVTQSPTHLIKTRGQQVTLRCSSQSGHNTVSWYQQALGQGPQFIFQYYREEENGRGNFPPRFSGLQFPNYSSELNVNALELDDSALYLCASQPTGGEGYGYTFGSGTRLTVV.

The chain uses TRBV18 and TRBJ1-1, with D unresolved. V was trimmed by 2 bases and J by 6 bases, leaving 10 bases between them. CDR1 is KGHSH, CDR2 LQKENI, per germline. There are 13 residues in the CDR3. The CDR3 region is CASSPMNVPEAFF. For the CDR3, the DNA is TGTGCCAGCTCACCAATGAACGTCCCTGAAGCTTTCTTT.

The V and J genes are TRBV6-1 and TRBJ2-3, with TRBD2 as a possible D gene (5 bases). This CDR3 is built from 11 residues. V lost 8 bases to trimming and J lost 4 bases, with 7 bases between them. Germline V lookup: CDR1 MNHNS, CDR2 SASEGT. The CDR3 DNA is TGTGCCAGCCCGAGGGCAGATACGCAGTATTTT. Translated: CASPRADTQYF.

This clone turned up a few times. The chain couples TRBV5-4 to TRBJ1-2, with no clear D. The CDR3 loop spans 12 amino acids. With 2 bases removed from V and 6 bases from J, the gap between germline ends came to 8 bases. CDR1 SGHNT and CDR2 YYREEE come from the germline V gene (reference sequence). CDR3 bases: TGTGCCAGCAGCTTTGGAGGAAATGGCTACACCTTC. It codes for CASSFGGNGYTF.